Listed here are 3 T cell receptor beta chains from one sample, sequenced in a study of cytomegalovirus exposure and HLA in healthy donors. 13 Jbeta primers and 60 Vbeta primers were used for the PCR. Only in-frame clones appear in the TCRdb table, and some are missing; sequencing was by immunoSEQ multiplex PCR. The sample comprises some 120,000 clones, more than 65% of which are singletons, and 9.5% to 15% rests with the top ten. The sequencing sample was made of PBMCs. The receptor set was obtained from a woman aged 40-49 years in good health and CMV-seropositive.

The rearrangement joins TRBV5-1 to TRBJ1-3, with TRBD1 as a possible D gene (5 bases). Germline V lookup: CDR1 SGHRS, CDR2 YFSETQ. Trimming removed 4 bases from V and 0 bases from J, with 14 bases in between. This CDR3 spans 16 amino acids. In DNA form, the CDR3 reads TGCGCCAGCAGCCCGGGGGGGGGATCCTCTGGAAACACCATATATTTT. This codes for CASSPGGGSSGNTIYF.

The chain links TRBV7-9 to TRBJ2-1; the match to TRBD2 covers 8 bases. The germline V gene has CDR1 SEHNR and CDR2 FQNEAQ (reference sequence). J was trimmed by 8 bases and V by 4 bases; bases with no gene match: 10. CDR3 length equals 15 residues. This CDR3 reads CASSYPGTRGHEQFF. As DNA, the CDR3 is TGTGCCAGCAGCTACCCCGGGACTAGAGGCCATGAGCAGTTCTTC.

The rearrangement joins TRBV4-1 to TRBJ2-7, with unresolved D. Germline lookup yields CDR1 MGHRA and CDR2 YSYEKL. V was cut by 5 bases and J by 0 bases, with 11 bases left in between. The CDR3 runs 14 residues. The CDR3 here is CASSIRSPSYEQYF. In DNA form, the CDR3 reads TGCGCCAGCAGCATTCGGTCTCCCTCCTACGAGCAGTACTTC.